The 5 T cell receptor beta chains reported below all come from one sample, sequenced in a study of human T cells and chemical hapten exposure. Each CDR3 protein gets one entry after TCRdb re-called the RACE reads with MiXCR. The table lists tens of thousands of distinct CDR3 sequences, 6.6% of them singletons. Stated time point: patch test 2, 6 weeks after DPC sensitization. Treatment defined: therapeutic diphenylcyclopropenone sensitization with weekly scalp DPC. Material: whole blood, obtained in connection with sensitization to the hapten diphenylcyclopropenone (DPC). The receptors originated from a woman in her twenties or thirties with alopecia areata. Some clones in this sample may be carry-over from other donors' samples.

This clonotype has just a few counts. The chain uses TRBV7-9 and TRBJ2-3, with D maybe TRBD2 (6 bases). The CDR3 is 16 amino acids. Germline V gives CDR1 SEHNR, CDR2 FQNEAQ (reference sequence). Between the trimmed V and J ends, which lost 6 bases and 0 bases, there was a span of 16 bases. CDR3 sequence: CASSYAGGRSTDTQYF. The CDR3 DNA reads as TGTGCCAGCAGTTATGCCGGAGGGCGTAGCACAGATACGCAGTATTTT.

The chain has TRBV4-2 and TRBJ2-7, with no clear D. Germline CDR1 and CDR2: LGHNA and YNFKEQ. The CDR3 contains 15 residues. V lost 3 bases and J 4 bases, leaving 16 bases between the germline ends. The CDR3 nucleotides read TGTGCCAGCAGCCATGCCTTCATGGGTTCGTACGAGCAGTACTTC. Amino acid sequence: CASSHAFMGSYEQYF.

This clonotype was counted many times. The rearrangement links TRBV11-2 to TRBJ1-1, with D uncertain. The CDR3 spans 12 residues. With 2 bases removed from V and 7 bases from J, the gap between germline ends came to 8 bases. CDR1 and CDR2 (germline): SGHAT, FQNNGV. CDR3 DNA: TGTGCCAGCAGCTTAAATTACGGTGAAGCTTTCTTT. Translation: CASSLNYGEAFF.

This clonotype has a count of ten or more. The chain carries TRBV30 and TRBJ2-3; D unclear. Per germline, CDR1 GTSNPN and CDR2 SVGIG (reference sequence). The CDR3 covers 12 residues. The V gene lost 1 base and the J gene lost 4 bases, with 6 bases spanning the gap. CDR3 sequence reads: CAWSETPDTQYF. The CDR3, as DNA: TGTGCCTGGAGTGAGACCCCAGATACGCAGTATTTT.

This chain links TRBV27 with TRBJ2-5; TRBD1 matches 9 bases. The CDR3 consists of 14 residues. The trim removed 8 bases at V and 5 bases at J, leaving 9 bases unmatched. The germline V gene has CDR1 MNHEY and CDR2 SMNVEV (reference sequence). The CDR3 is CASRRDRAYETQYF. In DNA form, the CDR3 reads TGTGCCAGCCGCCGGGACAGGGCGTACGAGACCCAGTACTTC.